The rows below give T cell receptor beta chains drawn from one sample of a study of CD8+ T cells in alopecia areata. Sequencing was performed with immunoSEQ multiplex PCR; in TCRdb, only in-frame clones are kept and a portion is missing. Altogether roughly 110,000 clones are present, 84% being singletons, with the ten largest covering about 24%. Sequencing used CD8+ T cells sorted from blood, obtained at week 24, from a patient treated with tofacitinib. The receptors here all came from a human donor with alopecia areata. The CDR3 runs from the conserved cysteine through the conserved F or W. Each record gives: clone size, J gene, D gene, CDR3 length, V gene, CDR3 protein, CDR3 DNA. A D gene is named only where the DNA matches it firmly. Clone size is not always given. Where it is, it says once, few, many or a class for expanded clones.

clone size: .
J gene: TRBJ2-3
D gene: .
CDR3 length: 15
V gene: TRBV11-2
CDR3 protein: CASSSVSLAPDTQYF
CDR3 DNA: TGTGCCAGCAGCTCTGTATCCCTGGCCCCAGATACGCAGTATTTT

clone size: .
J gene: TRBJ2-1
D gene: TRBD2
CDR3 length: 16
V gene: TRBV7-6
CDR3 protein: CASSSGLAGGEVEQFF
CDR3 DNA: TGTGCCAGCAGCTCGGGACTAGCGGGGGGTGAGGTTGAGCAGTTCTTC

clone size: .
J gene: TRBJ2-1
D gene: TRBD2
CDR3 length: 16
V gene: TRBV6-6
CDR3 protein: CASSFRTSGAPAEQFF
CDR3 DNA: TGTGCCAGCAGTTTCCGGACTAGCGGGGCTCCAGCTGAGCAGTTCTTC

clone size: .
J gene: TRBJ2-7
D gene: .
CDR3 length: 14
V gene: TRBV7-9
CDR3 protein: CASSLLGPLYEQYF
CDR3 DNA: TGTGCCAGCAGCCTGCTCGGGCCCCTCTACGAGCAGTACTTC

clone size: .
J gene: TRBJ1-5
D gene: .
CDR3 length: 13
V gene: TRBV19
CDR3 protein: CANSAGPGQPQHF
CDR3 DNA: TGTGCCAATTCTGCGGGGCCCGGGCAGCCCCAGCATTTT

clone size: .
J gene: TRBJ1-4
D gene: TRBD1
CDR3 length: 18
V gene: TRBV4-3
CDR3 protein: CASSQDPAGGRANEKLFF
CDR3 DNA: TGCGCCAGCAGCCAAGATCCGGCAGGGGGAAGAGCTAATGAAAAACTGTTTTTT

clone size: .
J gene: TRBJ2-3
D gene: TRBD2
CDR3 length: 15
V gene: TRBV6-5
CDR3 protein: CASSTGAGDTDTQYF
CDR3 DNA: TGTGCCAGCAGTACCGGGGCGGGGGACACAGATACGCAGTATTTT

clone size: .
J gene: TRBJ1-5
D gene: .
CDR3 length: 14
V gene: TRBV7-8
CDR3 protein: CASSLAGRVQPQHF
CDR3 DNA: TGTGCCAGCAGCTTAGCTGGGAGGGTTCAGCCCCAGCATTTT

clone size: .
J gene: TRBJ2-7
D gene: TRBD1
CDR3 length: 16
V gene: TRBV5-1
CDR3 protein: CASSLSPGTGSYEQYF
CDR3 DNA: TGCGCCAGCAGCTTGTCGCCCGGGACAGGGAGTTACGAGCAGTACTTC

clone size: .
J gene: TRBJ2-5
D gene: TRBD2
CDR3 length: 14
V gene: TRBV29-1
CDR3 protein: CSCNKAGDQETQYF
CDR3 DNA: TGCAGCTGTAACAAGGCGGGAGACCAAGAGACCCAGTACTTC

clone size: .
J gene: TRBJ2-7
D gene: TRBD2
CDR3 length: 18
V gene: TRBV4-1
CDR3 protein: CASSQDPSGGGLTYEQYF
CDR3 DNA: TGCGCCAGCAGCCAAGATCCTAGTGGCGGGGGGTTGACCTACGAGCAGTACTTC

clone size: .
J gene: TRBJ2-7
D gene: .
CDR3 length: 14
V gene: TRBV23-1
CDR3 protein: CASSLCQRSYEQYF
CDR3 DNA: TGCGCCAGCAGTCTTTGCCAGAGGTCCTACGAGCAGTACTTC

clone size: once
J gene: TRBJ1-3
D gene: TRBD1
CDR3 length: 15
V gene: TRBV4-1
CDR3 protein: CASSLDRGSGNTIYF
CDR3 DNA: TGCGCCAGCAGCCTGGACAGGGGCTCTGGAAACACCATATATTTT

clone size: .
J gene: TRBJ1-2
D gene: .
CDR3 length: 15
V gene: TRBV4-3
CDR3 protein: CASSPGKGAGYGYTF
CDR3 DNA: TGCGCCAGCAGCCCGGGTAAAGGGGCGGGCTATGGCTACACCTTC

clone size: .
J gene: TRBJ2-5
D gene: .
CDR3 length: 16
V gene: TRBV4-1
CDR3 protein: CASSQVGGKGQETQYF
CDR3 DNA: TGCGCCAGCAGCCAAGTAGGGGGGAAAGGTCAAGAGACCCAGTACTTC

clone size: .
J gene: TRBJ2-7
D gene: TRBD1
CDR3 length: 14
V gene: TRBV19
CDR3 protein: CASREDRASYEQYF
CDR3 DNA: TGTGCCAGTAGAGAGGACAGGGCCTCCTACGAGCAGTACTTC

clone size: .
J gene: TRBJ1-1
D gene: .
CDR3 length: 13
V gene: TRBV6-5
CDR3 protein: CASSATENTEAFF
CDR3 DNA: TGTGCCAGCAGTGCCACAGAGAACACTGAAGCTTTCTTT

clone size: few
J gene: TRBJ2-2
D gene: .
CDR3 length: 13
V gene: TRBV7-7
CDR3 protein: CASSAVGTRELFF
CDR3 DNA: TGTGCTAGCAGCGCCGTGGGGACAAGGGAGCTGTTTTTT

clone size: few
J gene: TRBJ1-1
D gene: TRBD1
CDR3 length: 12
V gene: TRBV29-1
CDR3 protein: CSVTGLNTEAFF
CDR3 DNA: TGCAGCGTGACAGGGTTGAACACTGAAGCTTTCTTT

clone size: once
J gene: TRBJ1-2
D gene: TRBD1
CDR3 length: 15
V gene: TRBV7-9
CDR3 protein: CASSPPGQGYYGYTF
CDR3 DNA: TGTGCCAGCAGCCCCCCGGGACAGGGTTACTATGGCTACACCTTC

clone size: .
J gene: TRBJ1-6
D gene: .
CDR3 length: 17
V gene: TRBV4-1
CDR3 protein: CASSQGSAGEYNSPLHF
CDR3 DNA: TGCGCCAGCAGCCAAGGAAGTGCAGGGGAGTATAATTCACCCCTCCACTTT

clone size: .
J gene: TRBJ2-3
D gene: TRBD2
CDR3 length: 16
V gene: TRBV15
CDR3 protein: CATSPRGGSEEDTQYF
CDR3 DNA: TGTGCCACCAGTCCTCGCGGGGGGTCAGAGGAGGATACGCAGTATTTT

clone size: few
J gene: TRBJ2-3
D gene: .
CDR3 length: 15
V gene: TRBV5-1
CDR3 protein: CASSLEVQGRDTQYF
CDR3 DNA: TGCGCCAGCAGCTTGGAGGTACAGGGGAGGGATACGCAGTATTTT

clone size: .
J gene: TRBJ2-1
D gene: .
CDR3 length: 18
V gene: TRBV29-1
CDR3 protein: CSVEDLDSALERYNEQFF
CDR3 DNA: TGCAGCGTTGAAGATCTCGACAGCGCCCTTGAAAGGTACAATGAGCAGTTCTTC

clone size: .
J gene: TRBJ2-5
D gene: TRBD2
CDR3 length: 16
V gene: TRBV7-9
CDR3 protein: CASSFKRGGIQETQYF
CDR3 DNA: TGTGCCAGCAGCTTCAAGCGGGGGGGAATCCAAGAGACCCAGTACTTC

clone size: few
J gene: TRBJ2-1
D gene: .
CDR3 length: 16
V gene: TRBV27
CDR3 protein: CASSSRTSITYNEQFF
CDR3 DNA: TGTGCCAGCAGTTCCCGCACGAGCATTACCTACAATGAGCAGTTCTTC

clone size: .
J gene: TRBJ2-7
D gene: TRBD1
CDR3 length: 12
V gene: TRBV29-1
CDR3 protein: CSIRDSWHEQYF
CDR3 DNA: TGCAGCATCCGGGACAGCTGGCACGAGCAGTACTTC

clone size: once
J gene: TRBJ2-7
D gene: .
CDR3 length: 12
V gene: TRBV5-6
CDR3 protein: CASSTQGSEQYF
CDR3 DNA: TGTGCCAGCAGCACGCAGGGCTCCGAGCAGTACTTC

clone size: few
J gene: TRBJ2-7
D gene: .
CDR3 length: 15
V gene: TRBV6-5
CDR3 protein: CASKHPHVETGEQYF
CDR3 DNA: TGTGCCAGCAAACACCCCCACGTGGAGACGGGCGAGCAGTACTTC